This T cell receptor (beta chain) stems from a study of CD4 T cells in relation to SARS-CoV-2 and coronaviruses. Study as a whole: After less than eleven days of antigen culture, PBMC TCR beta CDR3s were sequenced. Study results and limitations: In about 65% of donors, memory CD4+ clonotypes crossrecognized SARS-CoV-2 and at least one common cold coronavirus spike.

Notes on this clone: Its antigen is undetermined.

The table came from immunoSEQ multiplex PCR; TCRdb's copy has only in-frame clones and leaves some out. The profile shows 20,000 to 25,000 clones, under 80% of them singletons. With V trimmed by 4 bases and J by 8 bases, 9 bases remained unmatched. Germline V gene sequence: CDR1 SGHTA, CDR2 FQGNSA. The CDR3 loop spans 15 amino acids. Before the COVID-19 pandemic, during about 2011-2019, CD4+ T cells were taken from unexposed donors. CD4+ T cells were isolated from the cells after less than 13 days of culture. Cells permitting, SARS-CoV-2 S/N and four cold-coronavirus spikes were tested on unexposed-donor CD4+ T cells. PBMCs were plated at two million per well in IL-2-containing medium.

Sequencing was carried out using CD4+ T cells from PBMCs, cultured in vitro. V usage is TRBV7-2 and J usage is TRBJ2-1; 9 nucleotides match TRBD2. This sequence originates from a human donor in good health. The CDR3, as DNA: TGTGCCAGCAGCTATAGCGGGGGCCTCTTCGATGAGCAGTTCTTC. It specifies CASSYSGGLFDEQFF.